These 14 T cell receptor beta chains originate from one sample sequenced in a study of identical twins. Each CDR3 protein gets one entry after TCRdb re-called the 5' RACE reads with MiXCR. The table shows 300,000 to 400,000 distinct CDR3 sequences, with around an eighth occurring only once. These records were also assigned to another study, of yellow fever vaccine responses in identical twins.

The sample taken for sequencing was CD8+ T cells sorted from blood. The receptors shown here come from a woman aged 18 to 35 in good health.

The chain uses TRBV20-1 and TRBJ2-1, with 7 bases lining up with TRBD2. The germline V gene has CDR1 DFQATT and CDR2 SNEGSKA (reference sequence). The V segment lost 0 bases and the J segment 7 bases; nucleotides outside the gene matches: 12. The CDR3 spans 16 residues. The CDR3 DNA sequence: TGCAGTGCTAGAGATATGGGGAGGGCCGTGTTGAATGAGCAGTTCTTC. Translating gives CSARDMGRAVLNEQFF.

This clonotype was found a few times. This chain uses TRBV6-4 with TRBJ2-1; no clear D gene. This CDR3 region has 12 residues. The V gene's germline CDR1 is MRHNA and CDR2 SNTAGT. The V and J ends lost 2 bases and 5 bases respectively, with 4 bases between them. CDR3 residues: CASSDSNNEQFF. CDR3 coding DNA: TGTGCCAGCAGTGACAGCAACAATGAGCAGTTCTTC.

This clonotype showed up just a few times. V gene TRBV5-5 combines with J gene TRBJ1-1, with D uncertain. The V end lost 1 base, the J end lost 4 bases, and 11 bases lay between the germline ends. This CDR3 spans 14 amino acids. Germline V gives CDR1 SGHKS, CDR2 YYEKEE (reference sequence). CDR3 DNA sequence: TGTGCCAGCAGCTTGAGCTTGGGTTTCACTGAAGCTTTCTTT. It specifies CASSLSLGFTEAFF.

This clonotype was counted ten times or more. The V call is TRBV29-1, the J call TRBJ2-1, with D perhaps matching TRBD1 or TRBD2 (5 bases each). The CDR3 totals 13 residues. Trimming took off 0 bases at V and 9 bases at J, with 12 bases between the two ends. Germline assignment: CDR1 SQVTM and CDR2 ANQGSEA. This CDR3 reads CSVEEEVGTEQFF. The CDR3 DNA reads TGCAGCGTTGAAGAGGAGGTAGGGACTGAGCAGTTCTTC.

The V and J genes are TRBV10-3 and TRBJ2-3; D call uncertain. The CDR3 consists of 14 residues. Germline loops: CDR1 ENHRY, CDR2 SYGVKD. V was cut by 4 bases and J by 0 bases, with 8 bases left in between. The CDR3 nucleotides are TGTGCCATCAGTGGAGACTTTAGCACAGATACGCAGTATTTT. Translation gives CAISGDFSTDTQYF.

This clonotype was seen a handful of times. The J gene is TRBJ1-2, the V gene TRBV13; 9 bases are a match to TRBD1. Per germline, CDR1 PRHDT and CDR2 FYEKMQ (reference sequence). J lost 1 base, V lost 3 bases, and 3 bases had no gene match. The CDR3 spans 15 residues. The CDR3 is CASSFDRGVNYGYTF. CDR3 coding DNA: TGTGCCAGCAGCTTCGACAGGGGGGTTAACTATGGCTACACCTTC.

The chain recombines TRBV12-5 with TRBJ2-2; no clear D gene. The V end was cut by 3 bases, the J end by 4 bases, with 3 bases between. The germline V gene encodes CDR1 LGHNT and CDR2 FRNRAP. CDR3 length: 12 amino acids. The CDR3 region has the DNA TGTGCTAGTGGTTTTTCCACCGGGGAGCTGTTTTTT. Translating it yields CASGFSTGELFF.

This clonotype was counted between two and nine times. This sequence joins TRBV3-1 and TRBJ2-2; 7 bases agree with TRBD1. CDR3 length: 15 amino acids. Germline V gene lookup returns CDR1 LGHDT and CDR2 YNNKEL (reference sequence). The trim removed 1 base at V and 4 bases at J, leaving 3 bases unmatched. CDR3 coding DNA: TGTGCCAGCAGCCAAGCGACAGGGCCCACCGGGGAGCTGTTTTTT. As protein: CASSQATGPTGELFF.

This clonotype was counted ten times or more. In nucleotides, the CDR3 is TGTGCCAGCCAATCGGGAGTCTGGGGTGGGGAGACCCAGTACTTC. Translated: CASQSGVWGGETQYF. The rearrangement uses TRBV12-3 or TRBV12-4 and TRBJ2-5; D possibly corresponds to TRBD2 (6 bases). V was shortened by 8 bases and J by 5 bases, with 21 bases between the two germline ends. The CDR3 is made up of 15 amino acids.

This clonotype has at least ten counts. The CDR3 loop reads CSVEGVYNEQFF. The CDR3 DNA reads as TGCAGCGTCGAGGGTGTTTACAATGAGCAGTTCTTC. V gene TRBV29-1 combines with J gene TRBJ2-1; a weak D match, TRBD2 (5 bases). Trimming took 6 bases from V and 4 from J, leaving 10 bases between them. This CDR3 region has 12 residues. The germline gives CDR1 SQVTM, CDR2 ANQGSEA.

This clonotype occurred many times. The rearrangement links TRBV11-2 to TRBJ2-1; D is unclear. Germline V gives CDR1 SGHAT, CDR2 FQNNGV. The CDR3 extends over 14 amino acids. The V and J ends lost 1 base and 7 bases respectively, with 11 bases between them. The CDR3 sequence is CASSLGARTNEQFF. In DNA form, the CDR3 reads TGTGCCAGCAGCTTAGGGGCTCGAACTAATGAGCAGTTCTTC.

This clonotype was seen many times. The chain has TRBV2 and TRBJ2-7; 8 nucleotides align to TRBD1. The CDR3 covers 15 residues. Looked up from germline, CDR1 is SNHLY and CDR2 is FYNNEI. After removal of 2 bases from V and 2 bases from J, the junction contained 5 bases not matched to a gene. The CDR3 sequence: CASSEIWDRTYEQYV. The CDR3 nucleotides read TGTGCCAGCAGTGAAATTTGGGACAGGACCTACGAGCAGTACGTC.

The chain is built from TRBV6-1 and TRBJ2-1, with 9 bases fitting TRBD2. This CDR3 region has 14 residues. CDR1 MNHNS and CDR2 SASEGT come from the germline V gene. V shed 8 bases and J 8 bases; nucleotides not matched to a gene: 10. The CDR3 coding sequence is TGTGCCAGCCTCTGGGCTAGCGGGGCCGATGAGCAGTTCTTC. Protein: CASLWASGADEQFF.

The sample holds a few counts of this clonotype. The chain employs TRBV12-3 or TRBV12-4 and TRBJ2-5; 7 bases match TRBD1. The CDR3 is 17 amino acids. The V segment lost 6 bases and the J segment 0 bases; nucleotides outside the gene matches: 13. The CDR3 loop is CASRPGTVEEYQETQYF. The CDR3 DNA reads as TGTGCCAGCAGGCCGGGGACAGTTGAAGAGTACCAAGAGACCCAGTACTTC.